Listed below are T cell receptor beta chains from one sample, sequenced in a study of CD4 and CD8 cells across lung adenocarcinoma regions. TCRdb used MiXCR to reprocess the PCR reads, holding one entry per CDR3 protein. The sample carries some 19,000 distinct CDR3 sequences, approximately 49% recorded once. Sequenced material: CD8+ T cells from the center of a lung tumor. The receptors shown here come from a female donor with lung adenocarcinoma. The CD4 and CD8 labels of this study may be unreliable. CDR3s include the opening cysteine and the closing phenylalanine or tryptophan. The D gene is left open where the match is weak. A row's size may be missing; if present it is once, few, many or a size class.

TRBV20-1	NA	TRBD2	TRBJ2-3	TGCAGTGCTATCGGGAGGTCACTAGGAACAGATACGCAGTATTTT	CSAIGRSLGTDTQYF
TRBV20-1	few	TRBD2	TRBJ2-3	TGCAGTGCTATACTAGCGCCCACAGATACGCAGTATTTT	CSAILAPTDTQYF
TRBV10-2	NA	TRBD1	TRBJ1-2	TGCGCCAGCACCCCCGACAGGGTGAAGAACACTGAAGCCACCTTC	CASTPDRVKNTEATF
TRBV6-1	NA	NA	TRBJ2-1	TGTGCCAGCAGCCGAGCCCAGTTCCCCGGCTCCTACAATGAGCAGTTCTTC	CASSRAQFPGSYNEQFF
TRBV6-1	NA	TRBD1	TRBJ2-3	TGTGCCAGCAGCGTGGGGCAGGGGGTCACAAACACGCAGTATTTC	CASSVGQGVTNTQYF
TRBV6-1	NA	NA	TRBJ2-1	TGTGCCAGCAGTCGTTTCCATACCTACAATGAGCAGTTCTTC	CASSRFHTYNEQFF
TRBV6-1	NA	NA	TRBJ2-3	TGTGCCAGCAGTCCGCGCGGGGTAAAAGACACGCAGTATTTT	CASSPRGVKDTQYF
TRBV27	medium-sized	NA	TRBJ2-3	TGTGCCAGCAGTTTATACCAGGCGTCTAGCACAGATACGCAGTATTTT	CASSLYQASSTDTQYF
TRBV6-1	large	TRBD1	TRBJ2-1	TGTGCCAGCCTGAGACAGGGGGCGAATGAGCAGTTCTTC	CASLRQGANEQFF
TRBV30	NA	TRBD2	TRBJ2-4	TGTGCCTGGAGTATTCCGCGGGAGAAGACCAAAAACATTCAGTACTTC	CAWSIPREKTKNIQYF
TRBV18	NA	NA	TRBJ2-1	TGTGCCAGCTCACCTCAGAATGAGCAGTTCTTC	CASSPQNEQFF